These T cell receptor beta chains were read from a single sample in a study of beta chain features in type 1 diabetes. Assay: immunoSEQ multiplex PCR; the TCRdb copy retains only in-frame clones and omits some. The sample includes 250,000 to 300,000 clones, roughly an eighth seen only once; the top ten take 0.017%. The sequenced material came from naive CD4+ T cells from blood. The receptors here all came from a man under 40 with type 1 diabetes. Both conserved end residues are part of each CDR3. D genes are given only for firm matches. Not all rows give a size; the values are once, few, many and, for expanded clones, a class.

cdr3_aa: CASSLAPTNTGELFF
cdr3_nt: TGTGCCAGCAGCTTAGCGCCTACGAACACCGGGGAGCTGTTTTTT
v_call: TRBV7-3
d_call: NA
j_call: TRBJ2-2
clone_size: few

cdr3_aa: CASSEAPSYEQYF
cdr3_nt: TGTGCCAGCAGTGAAGCGCCCAGCTACGAGCAGTACTTC
v_call: TRBV2
d_call: NA
j_call: TRBJ2-7
clone_size: few

cdr3_aa: CASSLEVVARFSGANVLTF
cdr3_nt: TGCGCCAGCAGCCTGGAGGTGGTAGCGAGATTCTCTGGGGCCAACGTCCTGACTTTC
v_call: TRBV4-3
d_call: NA
j_call: TRBJ2-6
clone_size: few

cdr3_aa: CASSLVGLVQETQYF
cdr3_nt: TGTGCCAGCAGCTTGGTGGGACTAGTACAAGAGACCCAGTACTTC
v_call: TRBV5-8
d_call: TRBD2
j_call: TRBJ2-5
clone_size: once

cdr3_aa: CASSLLAGATDTQYF
cdr3_nt: TGTGCCAGCAGTCTCTTAGCGGGGGCCACAGATACGCAGTATTTT
v_call: TRBV6-1
d_call: TRBD2
j_call: TRBJ2-3
clone_size: few

cdr3_aa: CASSPRDRAREQYF
cdr3_nt: TGCGCCAGCAGCCCACGGGACAGGGCCCGCGAGCAGTACTTC
v_call: TRBV5-1
d_call: TRBD1
j_call: TRBJ2-7
clone_size: NA

cdr3_aa: CASRLPTGSYEQYF
cdr3_nt: TGTGCCAGCAGACTTCCGACTGGCAGCTACGAGCAGTACTTC
v_call: TRBV28
d_call: NA
j_call: TRBJ2-7
clone_size: NA

cdr3_aa: CASSAGDREANEQFF
cdr3_nt: TGTGCCAGCAGTGCCGGGGACAGGGAGGCTAATGAGCAGTTCTTC
v_call: TRBV28
d_call: TRBD1
j_call: TRBJ2-1
clone_size: few

cdr3_aa: CASSFLRQVTNQPQHF
cdr3_nt: TGTGCCAGCTCCTTCCTGCGACAGGTGACAAATCAGCCCCAGCATTTT
v_call: TRBV2
d_call: NA
j_call: TRBJ1-5
clone_size: few

cdr3_aa: CASSATSAEQYF
cdr3_nt: TGTGCCAGCAGCGCAACTAGCGCCGAGCAGTACTTC
v_call: TRBV7-9
d_call: TRBD2
j_call: TRBJ2-7
clone_size: few

cdr3_aa: CASSLLSGSNYEQYF
cdr3_nt: TGTGCCAGCAGCCTACTTAGCGGGAGTAACTACGAGCAGTACTTC
v_call: TRBV7-9
d_call: TRBD2
j_call: TRBJ2-7
clone_size: few

cdr3_aa: CASSRPGTTGDEQYF
cdr3_nt: TGCGCCAGCAGCCGACCCGGGACCACGGGGGACGAGCAGTACTTC
v_call: TRBV4-3
d_call: NA
j_call: TRBJ2-7
clone_size: few

cdr3_aa: CSAFTATNEKLFF
cdr3_nt: TGCAGCGCGTTTACGGCAACTAATGAAAAACTGTTTTTT
v_call: TRBV29-1
d_call: NA
j_call: TRBJ1-4
clone_size: NA

cdr3_aa: CASTALFPGSYNEQFF
cdr3_nt: TGCGCCAGCACCGCCTTGTTCCCCGGCTCCTACAATGAGCAGTTCTTC
v_call: TRBV4-3
d_call: NA
j_call: TRBJ2-1
clone_size: few

cdr3_aa: CSAGIQARAFF
cdr3_nt: TGCAGTGCTGGAATTCAGGCGAGAGCTTTCTTT
v_call: TRBV20-1
d_call: NA
j_call: TRBJ1-1
clone_size: NA

cdr3_aa: CAIRTSEYNEQFF
cdr3_nt: TGTGCGATCCGGACTAGCGAGTACAATGAGCAGTTCTTC
v_call: TRBV15
d_call: TRBD2
j_call: TRBJ2-1
clone_size: NA

cdr3_aa: CASGTGVSEEQYF
cdr3_nt: TGTGCCAGCGGGACAGGGGTCTCTGAAGAGCAGTACTTC
v_call: TRBV28
d_call: TRBD1
j_call: TRBJ2-7
clone_size: NA

cdr3_aa: CASSFYGQGNTDTQYF
cdr3_nt: TGTGCCAGCAGCTTTTACGGACAGGGTAACACAGATACGCAGTATTTT
v_call: TRBV7-2
d_call: TRBD1
j_call: TRBJ2-3
clone_size: NA

cdr3_aa: CASSPSGRAEKLFF
cdr3_nt: TGTGCCAGCTCACCTAGCGGACGAGCGGAAAAACTGTTTTTT
v_call: TRBV18
d_call: NA
j_call: TRBJ1-4
clone_size: few

cdr3_aa: CASSIGGKGTDTQYF
cdr3_nt: TGTGCCAGTAGTATCGGCGGGAAAGGCACAGATACGCAGTATTTT
v_call: TRBV19
d_call: NA
j_call: TRBJ2-3
clone_size: NA

cdr3_aa: CASSHRDGTRRETQYF
cdr3_nt: TGTGCCAGCAGCCATAGGGACGGGACTAGGAGGGAGACCCAGTACTTC
v_call: TRBV7-9
d_call: TRBD2
j_call: TRBJ2-5
clone_size: few

cdr3_aa: CSASTSYEQYF
cdr3_nt: TGCAGTGCCTCGACATCTTACGAGCAGTACTTC
v_call: TRBV20-1
d_call: NA
j_call: TRBJ2-7
clone_size: few

cdr3_aa: CASITGGNNYGYTF
cdr3_nt: TGTGCCAGCATCACCGGGGGGAATAACTATGGCTACACCTTC
v_call: TRBV28
d_call: NA
j_call: TRBJ1-2
clone_size: NA

cdr3_aa: CSVESESGASTDTQYF
cdr3_nt: TGCAGCGTTGAGTCTGAGAGCGGTGCTAGCACAGATACGCAGTATTTT
v_call: TRBV29-1
d_call: NA
j_call: TRBJ2-3
clone_size: few

cdr3_aa: CASSLQALNEQFF
cdr3_nt: TGTGCCAGCAGCTTACAGGCTCTCAATGAGCAGTTCTTC
v_call: TRBV7-9
d_call: NA
j_call: TRBJ2-1
clone_size: few

cdr3_aa: CATSRGAGVSYNEQFF
cdr3_nt: TGTGCCACCAGCAGAGGGGCAGGCGTCTCCTACAATGAGCAGTTCTTC
v_call: TRBV15
d_call: NA
j_call: TRBJ2-1
clone_size: NA

cdr3_aa: CASSSGAGGAYEQYF
cdr3_nt: TGTGCCAGCAGCTCCGGAGCGGGAGGGGCCTACGAGCAGTACTTC
v_call: TRBV7-2
d_call: TRBD2
j_call: TRBJ2-7
clone_size: few

cdr3_aa: CASSLKTSSYEQYF
cdr3_nt: TGTGCCAGCAGCCTAAAGACTAGCTCCTACGAGCAGTACTTC
v_call: TRBV7-2
d_call: NA
j_call: TRBJ2-7
clone_size: few

cdr3_aa: CASSTGQGSTEAFF
cdr3_nt: TGTGCCAGCAGCACGGGACAGGGGAGCACTGAAGCTTTCTTT
v_call: TRBV7-9
d_call: TRBD1
j_call: TRBJ1-1
clone_size: NA

cdr3_aa: CASSHRDRGDGYTF
cdr3_nt: TGCGCCAGCAGCCATCGGGACAGGGGAGACGGCTACACCTTC
v_call: TRBV4-1
d_call: TRBD1
j_call: TRBJ1-2
clone_size: NA

cdr3_aa: CASSYSLAGGNDEQFF
cdr3_nt: TGTGCCAGCAGTTACTCACTTGCGGGAGGGAACGATGAGCAGTTCTTC
v_call: TRBV6-6
d_call: TRBD2
j_call: TRBJ2-1
clone_size: NA